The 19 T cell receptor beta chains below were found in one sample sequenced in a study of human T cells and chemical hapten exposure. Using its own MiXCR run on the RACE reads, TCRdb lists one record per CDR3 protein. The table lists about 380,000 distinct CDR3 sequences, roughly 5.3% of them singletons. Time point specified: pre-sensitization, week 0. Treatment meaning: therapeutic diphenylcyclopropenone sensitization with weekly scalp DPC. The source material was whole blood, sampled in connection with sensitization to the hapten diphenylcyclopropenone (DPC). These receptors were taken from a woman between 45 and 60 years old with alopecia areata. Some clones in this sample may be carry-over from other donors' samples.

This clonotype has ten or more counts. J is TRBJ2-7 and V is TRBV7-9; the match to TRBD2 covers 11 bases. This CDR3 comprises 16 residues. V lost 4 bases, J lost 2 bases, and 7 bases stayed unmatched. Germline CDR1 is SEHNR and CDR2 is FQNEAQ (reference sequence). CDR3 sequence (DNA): TGTGCCAGCAGCTCCGGGACTAGCGGTTATCCCTACGAGCAGTACTTC. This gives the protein CASSSGTSGYPYEQYF.

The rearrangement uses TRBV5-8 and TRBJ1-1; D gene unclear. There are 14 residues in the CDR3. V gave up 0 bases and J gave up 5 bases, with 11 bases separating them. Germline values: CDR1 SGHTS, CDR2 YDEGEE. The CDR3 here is CASSLEIRGTEAFF. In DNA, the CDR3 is TGTGCCAGCAGCTTGGAAATTCGAGGGACTGAAGCTTTCTTT. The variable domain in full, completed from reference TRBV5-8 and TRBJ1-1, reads EAGVTQSPTHLIKTRGQQATLRCSPISGHTSVYWYQQALGLGLQFLLWYDEGEERNRGNFPPRFSGRQFPNYSSELNVNALELEDSALYLCASSLEIRGTEAFFGQGTRLTVV.

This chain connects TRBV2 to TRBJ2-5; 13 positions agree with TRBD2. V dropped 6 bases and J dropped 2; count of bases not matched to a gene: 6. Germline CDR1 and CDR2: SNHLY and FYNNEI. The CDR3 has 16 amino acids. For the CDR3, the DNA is TGTGCCAGCAGGGCACTAGCGGGGGGGACTCAAGAGACCCAGTACTTC. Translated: CASRALAGGTQETQYF.

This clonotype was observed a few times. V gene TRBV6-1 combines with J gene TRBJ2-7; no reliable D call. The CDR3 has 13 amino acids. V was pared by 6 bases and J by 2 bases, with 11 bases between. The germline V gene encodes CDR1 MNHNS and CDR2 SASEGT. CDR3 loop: CASRALGPYEQYF. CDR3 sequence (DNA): TGTGCCAGCAGAGCCCTAGGACCCTACGAGCAGTACTTC.

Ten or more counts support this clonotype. As DNA, the CDR3 is TGTGCCAGCAGCGAACGGGACGGGCTACGCTCACCCCTCCACTTT. It yields the protein CASSERDGLRSPLHF. This sequence joins TRBV9 and TRBJ1-6; maybe TRBD1 (5 bases). Germline V gene data show CDR1 as SGDLS and CDR2 as YYNGEE. Trimming left V 3 bases short and J 10 bases short, with 17 bases between. The CDR3 is 15 residues long. The full variable domain, in which reference TRBV9 and TRBJ1-6 provide the parts outside the CDR3, is DSGVTQTPKHLITATGQRVTLRCSPRSGDLSVYWYQQSLDQGLQFLIQYYNGEERAKGNILERFSAQQFPDLHSELNLSSLELGDSALYFCASSERDGLRSPLHFGNGTRLTVT.

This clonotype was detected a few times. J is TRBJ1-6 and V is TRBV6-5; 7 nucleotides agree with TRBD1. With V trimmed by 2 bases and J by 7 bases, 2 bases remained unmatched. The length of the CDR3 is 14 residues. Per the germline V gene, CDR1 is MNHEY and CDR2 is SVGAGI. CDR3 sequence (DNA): TGTGCCAGCAGTTACGGGACAGACAATTCACCCCTCCACTTT. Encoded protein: CASSYGTDNSPLHF.

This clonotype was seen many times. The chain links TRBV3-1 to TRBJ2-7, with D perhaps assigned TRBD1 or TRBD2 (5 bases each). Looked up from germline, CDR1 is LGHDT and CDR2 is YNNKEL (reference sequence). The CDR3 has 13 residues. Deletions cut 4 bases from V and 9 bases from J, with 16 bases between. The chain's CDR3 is CASSRDQALGQYF. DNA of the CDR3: TGTGCCAGCAGCCGGGACCAGGCCCTTGGGCAGTACTTC.

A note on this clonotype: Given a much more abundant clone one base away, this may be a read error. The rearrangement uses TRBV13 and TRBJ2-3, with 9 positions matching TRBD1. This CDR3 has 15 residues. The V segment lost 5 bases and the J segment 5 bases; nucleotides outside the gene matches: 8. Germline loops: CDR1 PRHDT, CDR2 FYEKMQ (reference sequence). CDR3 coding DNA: TGTGCCAGCAGCGGGGAACAGGGGGCAGGAGATACGCAGTATTTT. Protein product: CASSGEQGAGDTQYF.

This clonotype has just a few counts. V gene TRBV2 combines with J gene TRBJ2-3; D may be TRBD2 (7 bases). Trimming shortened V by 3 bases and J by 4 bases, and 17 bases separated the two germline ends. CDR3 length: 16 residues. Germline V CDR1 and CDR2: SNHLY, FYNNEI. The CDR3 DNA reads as TGTGCCAGCAGTGAGCTGGCGGGGGCAGGGTCAGATACGCAGTATTTT. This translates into CASSELAGAGSDTQYF. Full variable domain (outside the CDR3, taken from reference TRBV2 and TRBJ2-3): EPEVTQTPSHQVTQMGQEVILRCVPISNHLYFYWYRQILGQKVEFLVSFYNNEISEKSEIFDDQFSVERPDGSNFTLKIRSTKLEDSAMYFCASSELAGAGSDTQYFGPGTRLTVL.

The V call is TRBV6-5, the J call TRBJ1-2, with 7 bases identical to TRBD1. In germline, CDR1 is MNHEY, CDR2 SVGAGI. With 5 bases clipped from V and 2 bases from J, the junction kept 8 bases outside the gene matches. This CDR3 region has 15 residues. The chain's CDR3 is CASSPRQGSNYGYTF. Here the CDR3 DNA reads TGTGCCAGCAGTCCAAGACAGGGTTCCAACTATGGCTACACCTTC.

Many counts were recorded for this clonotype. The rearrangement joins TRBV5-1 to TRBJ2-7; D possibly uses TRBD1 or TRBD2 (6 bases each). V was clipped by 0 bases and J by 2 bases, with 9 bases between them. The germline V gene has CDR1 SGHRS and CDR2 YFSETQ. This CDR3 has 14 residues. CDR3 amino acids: CASSLEGGPYEQYF. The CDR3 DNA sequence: TGCGCCAGCAGCTTGGAGGGGGGCCCCTACGAGCAGTACTTC.

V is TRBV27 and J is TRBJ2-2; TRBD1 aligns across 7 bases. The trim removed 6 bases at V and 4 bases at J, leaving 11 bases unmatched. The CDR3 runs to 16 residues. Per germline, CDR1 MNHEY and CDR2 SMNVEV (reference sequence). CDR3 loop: CASSHHRGAGTGELFF. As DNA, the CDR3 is TGTGCCAGCAGCCACCACAGGGGCGCGGGCACCGGGGAGCTGTTTTTT.

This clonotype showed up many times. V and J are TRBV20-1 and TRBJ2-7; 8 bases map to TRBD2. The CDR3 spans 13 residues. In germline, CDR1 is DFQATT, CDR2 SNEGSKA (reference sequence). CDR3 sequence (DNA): TGCGGTTGTTCTAGCGGGTCCTCCTACGAGCAGTACTTC. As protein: CGCSSGSSYEQYF.

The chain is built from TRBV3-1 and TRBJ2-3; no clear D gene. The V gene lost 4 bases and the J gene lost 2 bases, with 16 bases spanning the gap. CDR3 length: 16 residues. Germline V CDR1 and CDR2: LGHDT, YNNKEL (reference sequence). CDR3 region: CASSPARFASTDTQYF. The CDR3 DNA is TGTGCCAGCAGCCCAGCTCGATTTGCTTCCACAGATACGCAGTATTTT.

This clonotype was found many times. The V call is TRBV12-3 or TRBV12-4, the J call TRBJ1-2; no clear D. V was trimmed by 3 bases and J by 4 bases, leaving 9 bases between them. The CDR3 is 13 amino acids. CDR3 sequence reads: CASSLRQSYGYTF. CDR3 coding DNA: TGTGCCAGCAGTTTGAGGCAGAGCTATGGCTACACCTTC.

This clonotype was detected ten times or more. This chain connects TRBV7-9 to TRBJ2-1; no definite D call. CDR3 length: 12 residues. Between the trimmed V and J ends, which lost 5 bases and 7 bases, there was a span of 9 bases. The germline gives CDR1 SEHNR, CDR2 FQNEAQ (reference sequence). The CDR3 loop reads CASSEAVNEQFF. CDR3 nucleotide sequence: TGTGCCAGCAGCGAAGCAGTAAATGAGCAGTTCTTC.

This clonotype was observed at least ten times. CDR3 sequence: CSARPARGSDYNEQFF. CDR3 DNA sequence: TGCAGTGCTCGCCCGGCCCGCGGGAGTGACTACAATGAGCAGTTCTTC. V usage is TRBV20-1 and J usage is TRBJ2-1; TRBD2 aligns across 7 bases. Trimming cost V 5 bases and J 3 bases; bases outside gene matches: 13. This CDR3 has 16 amino acids. CDR1 and CDR2 from the germline V gene are DFQATT and SNEGSKA (reference sequence).

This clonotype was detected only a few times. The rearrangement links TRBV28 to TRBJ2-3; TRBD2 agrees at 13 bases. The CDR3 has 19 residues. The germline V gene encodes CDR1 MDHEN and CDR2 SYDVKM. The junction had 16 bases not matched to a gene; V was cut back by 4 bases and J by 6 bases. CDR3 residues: CASSSPRGGTSGIGDTQYF. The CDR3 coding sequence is TGTGCCAGCAGTTCGCCCCGGGGAGGGACTAGCGGGATTGGGGATACGCAGTATTTT.

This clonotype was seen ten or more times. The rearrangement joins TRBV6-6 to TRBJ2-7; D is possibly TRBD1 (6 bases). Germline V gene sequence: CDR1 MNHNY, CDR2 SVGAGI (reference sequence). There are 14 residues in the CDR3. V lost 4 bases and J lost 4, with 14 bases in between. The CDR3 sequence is CASSSPRGSYEQYF. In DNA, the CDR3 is TGTGCCAGCAGTTCCCCCAGGGGAAGTTACGAGCAGTACTTC.